This record covers a single T cell receptor beta chain. Its specificity is unknown. The data originate from a study of T cell repertoires in cytomegalovirus infection. The CDR3 consists of 14 residues. Trimming took 5 bases from V and 5 from J; bases not matched to a gene: 9. Germline lookup yields CDR1 MNHEY and CDR2 SVGEGT. Using its own MiXCR run on the reads, TCRdb lists one record per CDR3 protein. The sample holds just under 500,000 distinct CDR3 sequences; about 33% are singletons and the top ten take about a sixth. V usage is TRBV6-2 or TRBV6-3 and J usage is TRBJ2-7; 7 bases align to TRBD2. The TCR sequence derives from a human donor in good health (CMV status not recorded). Some clones in this sample may be carry-over from other donors' samples. This material consisted of cultured PBMCs, taken from culture after CMV antigen stimulation. This chain's CDR3 is CASSIAGLRDEQYV. The CDR3 DNA reads TGTGCCAGCAGTATAGCGGGTTTGCGAGACGAGCAGTACGTC.